This T cell receptor (beta chain) was recovered during a study of blood T cell repertoires in COVID-19. Study-level background: There were acute and convalescent COVID-19 samples, and they came from the United States, Italy and Spain. From T cells, B-cell-depleted T cells, or PBMCs came the material, which was cDNA or gDNA.

The ends were cut back, 8 bases at V and 4 bases at J, with 17 bases in the middle. Per the germline V gene, CDR1 is SGHTA and CDR2 is FQGNSA. The CDR3 has 15 residues. Sequencing was performed with immunoSEQ multiplex PCR; in TCRdb, only in-frame clones are kept and a portion is missing. The table lists fewer than 250,000 clones, 80% to 85% of them singletons. Those who participated ranged in age from roughly 18 to 89 years and resided in about two dozen US areas. This TCR came from a woman aged 45 to 65 with acute COVID-19. The sample comprised PBMCs or T cells enriched from blood (not recorded which). This chain joins TRBV7-2 and TRBJ2-2; a weak D match, TRBD1 (7 bases). The DNA for the CDR3 is TGTGCCAGCGGGGGAGGACAGGTGGGCACCGGGGAGCTGTTTTTT. Translating it yields CASGGGQVGTGELFF.